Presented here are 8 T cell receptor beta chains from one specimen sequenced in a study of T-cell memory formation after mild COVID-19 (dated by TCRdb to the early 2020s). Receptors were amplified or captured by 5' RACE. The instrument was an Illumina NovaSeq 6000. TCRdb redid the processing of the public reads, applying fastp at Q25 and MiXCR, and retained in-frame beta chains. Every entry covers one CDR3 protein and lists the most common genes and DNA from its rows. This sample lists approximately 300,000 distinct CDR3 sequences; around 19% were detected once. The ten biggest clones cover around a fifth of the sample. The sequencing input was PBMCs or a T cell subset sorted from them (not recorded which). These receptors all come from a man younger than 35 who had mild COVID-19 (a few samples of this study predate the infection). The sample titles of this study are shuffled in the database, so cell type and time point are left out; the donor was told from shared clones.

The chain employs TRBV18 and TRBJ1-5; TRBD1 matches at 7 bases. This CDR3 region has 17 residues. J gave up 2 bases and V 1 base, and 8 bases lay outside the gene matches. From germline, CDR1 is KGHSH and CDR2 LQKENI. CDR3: CASSPRRSGTGNQPQHF. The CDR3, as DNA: TGTGCCAGCTCACCACGAAGAAGCGGGACAGGCAATCAGCCCCAGCATTTT.

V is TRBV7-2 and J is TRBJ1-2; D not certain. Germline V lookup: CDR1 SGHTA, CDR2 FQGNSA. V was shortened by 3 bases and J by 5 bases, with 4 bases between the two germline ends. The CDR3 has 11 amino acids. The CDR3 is CASSFQYGYTF. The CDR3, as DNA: TGTGCCAGCAGCTTCCAGTATGGCTACACCTTC.

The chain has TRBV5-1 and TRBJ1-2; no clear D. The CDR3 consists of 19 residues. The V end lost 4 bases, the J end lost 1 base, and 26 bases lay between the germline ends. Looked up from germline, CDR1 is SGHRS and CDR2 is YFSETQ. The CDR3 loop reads CASSPMPYQRLASNYGYTF. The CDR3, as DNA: TGCGCCAGCAGCCCGATGCCTTATCAACGGCTGGCTAGTAACTATGGCTACACCTTC.

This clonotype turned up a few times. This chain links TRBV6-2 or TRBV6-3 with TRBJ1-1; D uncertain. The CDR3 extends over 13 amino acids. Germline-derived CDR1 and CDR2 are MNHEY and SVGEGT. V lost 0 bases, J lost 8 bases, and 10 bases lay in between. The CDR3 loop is CASSYSEGWEAFF. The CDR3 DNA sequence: TGTGCCAGCAGTTACTCGGAGGGATGGGAAGCTTTCTTT.

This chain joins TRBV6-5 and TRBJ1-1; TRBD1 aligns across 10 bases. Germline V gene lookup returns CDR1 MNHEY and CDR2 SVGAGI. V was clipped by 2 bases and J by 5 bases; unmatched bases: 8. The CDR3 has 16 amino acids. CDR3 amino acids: CASSYASGTGETEAFF. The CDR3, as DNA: TGTGCCAGCAGTTACGCCTCCGGGACAGGGGAAACTGAAGCTTTCTTT.

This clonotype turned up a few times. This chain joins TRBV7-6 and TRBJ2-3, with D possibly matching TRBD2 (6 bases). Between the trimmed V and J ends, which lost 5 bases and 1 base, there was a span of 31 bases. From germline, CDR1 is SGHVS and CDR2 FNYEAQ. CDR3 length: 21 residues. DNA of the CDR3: TGTGCCAGCAGCCCCATTCCACCACAGGATTACATTGCTAGCGGCACAGATACGCAGTATTTT. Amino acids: CASSPIPPQDYIASGTDTQYF.

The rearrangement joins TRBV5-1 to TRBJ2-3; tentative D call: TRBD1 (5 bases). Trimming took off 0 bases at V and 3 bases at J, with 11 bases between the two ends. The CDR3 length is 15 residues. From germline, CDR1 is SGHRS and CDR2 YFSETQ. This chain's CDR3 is CASSLEGRQTDTQYF. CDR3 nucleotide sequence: TGCGCCAGCAGCTTGGAGGGGCGGCAGACAGATACGCAGTATTTT.

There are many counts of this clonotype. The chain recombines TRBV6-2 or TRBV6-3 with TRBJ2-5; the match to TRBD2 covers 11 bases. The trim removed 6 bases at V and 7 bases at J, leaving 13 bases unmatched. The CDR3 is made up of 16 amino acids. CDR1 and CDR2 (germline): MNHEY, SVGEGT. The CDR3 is CASRLTTSGASGTQYF. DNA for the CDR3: TGTGCCAGCAGGCTTACGACTAGCGGGGCGTCAGGGACCCAGTACTTC.